One sample yielded the 9 T cell receptor beta chains listed below, sequenced in a study of healthy donors' naive CD4 and CD8 T cells. TCR libraries were built from approximately 0.45 ug of total RNA by linear amplification. TCRdb reanalysed the reads using MiXCR and keeps one entry per CDR3 protein. The repertoire consists of 150,000 to 200,000 distinct CDR3 sequences, with about 76% occurring once and the leading ten covering about 2.1%. The sample comprised naive CD4+ and CD8+ T cells sorted from blood, pooled from several donors. These receptors were collected from a pool of human donors in good health; the sample pools cells from several healthy donors.

The count of this clonotype is one. The DNA of the CDR3 is TGTGCCAGCAGCTTGGAAATGCTCGGGGGGTTATCCGGGGAGCTGTTTTTT. This sequence encodes CASSLEMLGGLSGELFF. The chain combines TRBV5-5 with TRBJ2-2, with TRBD2 identical over 7 bases. Trimming at V came to 0 bases and at J to 6 bases, leaving 11 bases not matched to a gene. CDR3 length equals 17 residues. Germline CDR1 and CDR2: SGHKS and YYEKEE (reference sequence).

The rearrangement joins TRBV29-1 to TRBJ1-2; no clear D. The CDR3 consists of 11 residues. CDR1 and CDR2 (germline): SQVTM, ANQGSEA. Trimming left V 6 bases short and J 7 bases short, with 12 bases between. CDR3 in amino acids: CSVAGLGGYTF. Written as DNA, the CDR3 is TGCAGCGTGGCAGGCTTAGGTGGCTACACCTTC.

The chain recombines TRBV6-5 with TRBJ1-2; the match to TRBD1 covers 8 bases. The CDR3 is 13 amino acids. Germline CDR1 is MNHEY and CDR2 is SVGAGI. With V trimmed by 7 bases and J by 4 bases, 5 bases remained unmatched. The CDR3 nucleotides are TGTGCCAGCAAACAGGGGGTGTCCTATGGCTACACCTTC. This sequence encodes CASKQGVSYGYTF.

V is TRBV29-1 and J is TRBJ2-1; weak D call: TRBD1 (6 bases). V was shortened by 6 bases and J by 1 base, with 10 bases between the two germline ends. The CDR3 is 13 amino acids. CDR1 is SQVTM and CDR2 is ANQGSEA in the germline V gene. The DNA of the CDR3 is TGCAGCGTCGACAGGACGTCCTACAATGAGCAGTTCTTC. Translation gives CSVDRTSYNEQFF.

This chain links TRBV29-1 with TRBJ1-2; the D is unclear. V gave up 0 bases and J gave up 3 bases, with 17 bases separating them. The CDR3 covers 16 residues. Germline-derived CDR1 and CDR2 are SQVTM and ANQGSEA. CDR3 DNA: TGCAGCGTTGAAGATCCTGCTTTTTCCGGGGACTATGGCTACACCTTC. This sequence encodes CSVEDPAFSGDYGYTF.

The sample holds a few counts of this clonotype. The rearrangement joins TRBV5-1 to TRBJ2-1, with TRBD2 matching over 7 bases. This CDR3 has 18 amino acids. V lost 0 bases and J lost 7; bases outside the gene matches: 16. Germline V gene lookup returns CDR1 SGHRS and CDR2 YFSETQ. The CDR3 DNA reads TGCGCCAGCAGCTTGGGCCTAACCTGGACGGGGGAGGGGAATGAGCAGTTCTTC. Amino acids: CASSLGLTWTGEGNEQFF.

To note about this clonotype: An end of the junction differs from the germline gene, which may be a read error. The genes are TRBV5-5 and TRBJ1-1; D is undetermined. This CDR3 comprises 15 residues. CDR1 is SGHKS, CDR2 YYEKEE, per germline (reference sequence). Written as DNA, the CDR3 is TGCGCCAGCAGCTTGGCCTTAGGGATGAACACTGAAGCTTTCTTT. Amino acids: CASSLALGMNTEAFF.

This clonotype was seen only once. The V and J genes are TRBV29-1 and TRBJ2-4; D ambiguous. Trimming removed 7 bases from V and 1 base from J, with 8 bases in between. The CDR3 is made up of 12 amino acids. CDR1 is SQVTM and CDR2 is ANQGSEA in the germline V gene. As DNA, the CDR3 is TGCAGCGCCGCCGGGGCCAAAAACATTCAGTACTTC. Its protein is CSAAGAKNIQYF.

This rearrangement joins TRBV27 to TRBJ2-3; 7 bases align to TRBD1. Germline V gives CDR1 MNHEY, CDR2 SMNVEV (reference sequence). V shed 8 bases, J shed 4 bases, and the junction held 3 bases outside the gene matches. The CDR3 consists of 12 residues. The CDR3 spells CASRRGSDTQYF. The CDR3 DNA reads as TGTGCCAGCCGCAGGGGGTCAGATACGCAGTATTTT.